These 7 T cell receptor beta chains were sequenced from one sample in a study of shared clonotypes between healthy human individuals. Measured with immunoSEQ multiplex PCR; TCRdb has only the in-frame clones, and not every one. The data show about 1.1 million clones, approximately 78% seen once. The specimen sequenced was memory CD4+ T cells from PBMCs. Subset specified: CD45RA-negative fraction. These receptors all stem from a man aged 18 to 30 in good health. Some clones in this sample may be carry-over from other donors' samples.

V and J are TRBV27 and TRBJ2-7; D gene uncertain. V was shortened by 3 bases and J by 2 bases, with 11 bases between the two germline ends. CDR1 is MNHEY and CDR2 is SMNVEV in the germline V gene (reference sequence). CDR3 length: 14 amino acids. The CDR3 here is CASSFSNSAYEQYF. Here the CDR3 DNA reads TGTGCCAGCAGTTTTTCAAACAGCGCCTACGAGCAGTACTTC.

The chain employs TRBV28 and TRBJ1-1; 7 bases match TRBD1. Germline V gene data show CDR1 as MDHEN and CDR2 as SYDVKM. V dropped 6 bases and J dropped 4; count of bases not matched to a gene: 8. This CDR3 contains 14 residues. DNA for the CDR3: TGTGCCAGCAGCTCGACTTCAGGGGGCACTGAAGCTTTCTTT. Protein sequence: CASSSTSGGTEAFF.

The chain combines TRBV19 with TRBJ2-4, with D maybe TRBD2 (5 bases). Germline V gives CDR1 LNHDA, CDR2 SQIVND (reference sequence). This CDR3 has 15 residues. Between the trimmed V and J ends, which lost 4 bases and 4 bases, there was a span of 14 bases. The chain's CDR3 is CASSTFRTGKNIQYF. CDR3 DNA sequence: TGTGCCAGTAGTACTTTTCGGACGGGGAAAAACATTCAGTACTTC.

Concerning this clone: Additional DNA sequences in this sample encode the identical CDR3. This chain uses TRBV19 with TRBJ1-1; D gene unclear. The CDR3 is made up of 11 amino acids. The V end was cut by 9 bases, the J end by 1 base, with 6 bases between. Germline assignment: CDR1 LNHDA and CDR2 SQIVND (reference sequence). The CDR3 coding sequence is TGTGCCAGCCGGAAGAACACTGAAGCTTTCTTT. Its protein is CASRKNTEAFF.

This clone was seen more than once but under ten times. The V gene is TRBV5-5, the J gene TRBJ2-1; TRBD2 is a possible D gene (6 bases). Trimming removed 4 bases at V and 6 bases at J, with 17 bases between. The CDR3 spans 15 residues. Germline CDR1 is SGHKS and CDR2 is YYEKEE (reference sequence). The CDR3 region is CASSATGTHSNEQFF. Written as DNA, the CDR3 is TGTGCCAGCAGCGCTACCGGGACTCACTCCAATGAGCAGTTCTTC.

V usage is TRBV14 and J usage is TRBJ2-4; either TRBD1 or TRBD2 may supply D (5 bases each). The germline V gene encodes CDR1 SGHDN and CDR2 FVKESK. The ends were cut back, 1 base at V and 3 bases at J, with 16 bases in the middle. This CDR3 contains 17 residues. Here the CDR3 DNA reads TGTGCCAGCAGCCAAGTTGAGGGGCTCGGTAGCAAAAACATTCAGTACTTC. This translates into CASSQVEGLGSKNIQYF.

This clone has a handful of counts. The chain couples TRBV11-2 to TRBJ1-2; D is possibly TRBD1 (6 bases). The V and J ends lost 6 bases and 4 bases respectively, with 12 bases between them. This CDR3 contains 13 residues. The germline V gene encodes CDR1 SGHAT and CDR2 FQNNGV. CDR3 DNA sequence: TGTGCCAGCAGTCAGGGGCTAGGCTATGGCTACACCTTC. Residues: CASSQGLGYGYTF.